The 16 T cell receptor beta chains below all came from one sample that was sequenced in a study of human T cells and chemical hapten exposure. Regarding time point: patch test 2, 6 weeks after DPC sensitization. Treatment denoted: therapeutic diphenylcyclopropenone sensitization with weekly scalp DPC. From the RACE reads, TCRdb called clonotypes with MiXCR, one entry per CDR3 protein. This table has some 84,000 distinct CDR3 sequences, about 9.4% appearing once. The input for sequencing was whole blood, taken in connection with sensitization to the hapten diphenylcyclopropenone (DPC). The receptor source for this set is a woman in her fifties or sixties with alopecia areata. Some clones in this sample may be carry-over from other donors' samples.

In this sample, this clonotype turned up many times. V and J are TRBV20-1 and TRBJ1-1; D unclear. The V gene's germline CDR1 is DFQATT and CDR2 SNEGSKA (reference sequence). V shed 6 bases and J shed 4 bases, with 9 bases lying between them. The CDR3 runs to 11 residues. The CDR3 sequence is CSAPGVTEAFF. The DNA for the CDR3 is TGCAGTGCCCCTGGGGTCACTGAAGCTTTCTTT.

In its sample, this clonotype was seen a few times. The J gene is TRBJ1-5, the V gene TRBV6-5, with D possibly TRBD1 on 5 matching bases. Germline CDR1 is MNHEY and CDR2 is SVGAGI. The CDR3 loop spans 15 amino acids. The V end was cut by 6 bases, the J end by 4 bases, with 16 bases between. The CDR3 region is CASSTDGGGNQPQHF. The CDR3 DNA is TGTGCCAGCAGCACGGACGGGGGAGGTAATCAGCCCCAGCATTTT.

This clonotype was counted at least ten times. The DNA for the CDR3 is TGTGCCAGCAGCCCCCTGGACACCTCTGGGGCCAACGTCCTGACTTTC. Amino acids: CASSPLDTSGANVLTF. This chain uses TRBV5-6 with TRBJ2-6; possibly TRBD1 for D (5 bases). The CDR3 is 16 residues long. CDR1 and CDR2 (germline): SGHDT, YYEEEE. V lost 4 bases and J lost 0, with 11 bases in between.

Ten or more counts support this clonotype. The chain couples TRBV20-1 to TRBJ2-3; 9 bases line up with TRBD2. Germline loops: CDR1 DFQATT, CDR2 SNEGSKA (reference sequence). J gave up 4 bases and V 0 bases, and 2 bases lay outside the gene matches. The CDR3 has 14 amino acids. The CDR3 region has the DNA TGCAGTGCTAGAGAAGCGGGAGGCCCAGATACGCAGTATTTT. Translated: CSAREAGGPDTQYF.

This clonotype has ten or more counts. The rearrangement uses TRBV29-1 and TRBJ2-2; 10 positions match TRBD1. The CDR3 covers 14 residues. CDR1 and CDR2 from the germline V gene are SQVTM and ANQGSEA. V gave up 6 bases and J gave up 5 bases; unmatched junction bases: 6. CDR3 sequence reads: CSVQWDRGTGELFF. CDR3 nucleotides: TGCAGCGTCCAATGGGACAGGGGAACCGGGGAGCTGTTTTTT.

This clonotype came up many times. This chain uses TRBV3-1 with TRBJ1-1; D is uncertain. This CDR3 region has 14 residues. The V gene lost 1 base and the J gene lost 5 bases, with 11 bases spanning the gap. Germline CDR1 LGHDT, CDR2 YNNKEL (reference sequence). Here the CDR3 reads CASSQGAGSTEAFF. The CDR3 region has the DNA TGTGCCAGCAGCCAAGGGGCGGGGAGTACTGAAGCTTTCTTT.

This clonotype was seen at least ten times. The CDR3 protein is CSVAGDGNQPQHF. The DNA for the CDR3 is TGCAGCGTTGCAGGGGATGGCAATCAGCCCCAGCATTTT. The chain joins TRBV29-1 to TRBJ1-5, with D maybe TRBD1 (6 bases). CDR3 size: 13 residues. Germline CDR1 and CDR2: SQVTM and ANQGSEA. The V end was cut by 4 bases, the J end by 2 bases, with 9 bases between.

This clonotype appeared many times. The chain recombines TRBV29-1 with TRBJ2-6; D might be TRBD1 (5 bases). The CDR3 is made up of 13 amino acids. CDR1 is SQVTM and CDR2 is ANQGSEA in the germline V gene. The DNA for the CDR3 is TGCGGATATCAGGGTTCTGGGGCCAACGTCCTGACTTTC. It yields the protein CGYQGSGANVLTF. The full variable domain, completed using reference TRBV29-1 and TRBJ2-6, is SAVISQKPSRDICQRGTSLTIQCQVDSQVTMMFWYRQQPGQSLTLIATANQGSEATYESGFVIDKFPISRPNLTFSTLTVSNMSPEDSSIYLCGYQGSGANVLTFGAGSRLTVL.

This clonotype was counted many times. The chain combines TRBV6-5 with TRBJ2-6; D tentatively reads TRBD1 or TRBD2 (6 bases each). Germline CDR1 is MNHEY and CDR2 is SVGAGI. Between the trimmed V and J ends, which lost 2 bases and 3 bases, there was a span of 11 bases. The CDR3 is 16 residues long. This chain's CDR3 is CASSYEGGYGANVLTF. The CDR3 DNA follows: TGTGCCAGCAGTTACGAGGGGGGATATGGGGCCAACGTCCTGACTTTC.

A few counts support this clonotype. The chain is built from TRBV5-1 and TRBJ1-5; 8 bases align to TRBD1. This CDR3 contains 16 residues. CDR1 is SGHRS, CDR2 YFSETQ, per germline. V shed 1 base and J 1 base; nucleotides not matched to a gene: 4. The CDR3 region is CASSLNGQGSNQPQHF. CDR3 in DNA: TGCGCCAGCAGCTTGAACGGACAGGGAAGCAATCAGCCCCAGCATTTT.

This clonotype was observed a few times. The chain combines TRBV14 with TRBJ2-3; no definite D call. The CDR3 is 11 residues long. Trimming took 1 base from V and 11 from J, leaving 7 bases between them. Germline lookup yields CDR1 SGHDN and CDR2 FVKESK. The CDR3 loop is CASSQVGMQYF. CDR3 DNA sequence: TGTGCCAGCAGCCAAGTGGGTATGCAGTATTTT.

A few counts support this clonotype. V and J are TRBV4-1 and TRBJ1-6, with D uncertain. V was cut by 0 bases and J by 7 bases, with 4 bases left in between. The CDR3 totals 13 residues. The germline V gene has CDR1 MGHRA and CDR2 YSYEKL. The chain's CDR3 is CASSQELNSPLHF. The CDR3 DNA reads as TGCGCCAGCAGCCAAGAGTTGAATTCACCCCTCCACTTT.

V and J are TRBV28 and TRBJ2-7; no clear D gene. This CDR3 region has 11 residues. From germline, CDR1 is MDHEN and CDR2 SYDVKM. Trimming cost V 8 bases and J 2 bases, with 7 bases left between them. The CDR3 DNA reads as TGTGCCAGCGCGGTCGCCTACGAGCAGTACTTC. Its translation is CASAVAYEQYF.

In its sample, this clonotype was seen many times. V usage is TRBV5-1 and J usage is TRBJ2-1, with TRBD2 identical over 15 bases. The germline gives CDR1 SGHRS, CDR2 YFSETQ. The CDR3 is made up of 20 amino acids. V shed 4 bases and J 0 bases; nucleotides not matched to a gene: 11. The CDR3 DNA follows: TGCGCCAGCAGCAGCACGGGACTAGCGGGAGGTCCCAGCTCCTACAATGAGCAGTTCTTC. Its translation is CASSSTGLAGGPSSYNEQFF.

This clonotype was counted at least ten times. V and J are TRBV19 and TRBJ2-1; 9 nucleotides agree with TRBD2. The CDR3 has 18 amino acids. The germline CDR1 and CDR2 sequences are LNHDA and SQIVND (reference sequence). The trim removed 5 bases at V and 2 bases at J, leaving 13 bases unmatched. The CDR3 nucleotides read TGTGCCAGTAGTGTCCAGTCCCTTAGCGGGAGAACCTACAATGAGCAGTTCTTC. Encoded protein: CASSVQSLSGRTYNEQFF. The variable domain in full, with the rest retrieved from reference TRBV19 and TRBJ2-1, is DGGITQSPKYLFRKEGQNVTLSCEQNLNHDAMYWYRQDPGQGLRLIYYSQIVNDFQKGDIAEGYSVSREKKESFPLTVTSAQKNPTAFYLCASSVQSLSGRTYNEQFFGPGTRLTVL.

At least ten counts were recorded for this clonotype. The V call is TRBV7-2, the J call TRBJ2-1; TRBD2 agrees at 14 bases. The CDR3 has 16 residues. Germline V gene lookup returns CDR1 SGHTA and CDR2 FQGNSA. V lost 5 bases, J lost 8 bases, and 8 bases stayed unmatched. CDR3 amino acids: CASSPGLAGARDEQFF. As DNA, the CDR3 is TGTGCCAGCAGCCCGGGACTAGCGGGAGCAAGGGATGAGCAGTTCTTC. Based on the CDR3 plus reference TRBV7-2 and TRBJ2-1, the full variable domain is GAGVSQSPSNKVTEKGKDVELRCDPISGHTALYWYRQSLGQGLEFLIYFQGNSAPDKSGLPSDRFSAERTGGSVSTLTIQRTQQEDSAVYLCASSPGLAGARDEQFFGPGTRLTVL.